Following are 14 T cell receptor beta chains from one sample sequenced in a study of blood T cell repertoires in COVID-19. The table came from immunoSEQ multiplex PCR; TCRdb's copy has only in-frame clones and leaves some out. Counted here are roughly 160,000 clones, 79% occurring once; the ten biggest clones make up around 8.1%. The sequencing sample was made of peripheral blood. These receptors all stem from a woman in her sixties with COVID-19, enrolled during active disease.

This chain connects TRBV10-2 to TRBJ2-7; 10 positions agree with TRBD2. In germline, CDR1 is WSHSY, CDR2 SAAADI. Trimming took 7 bases from V and 2 from J; bases not matched to a gene: 5. This CDR3 region has 14 residues. The CDR3 sequence: CASTLSGRAYEQYF. CDR3 DNA: TGCGCCAGCACCTTAAGCGGGAGGGCCTACGAGCAGTACTTC.

The CDR3 DNA reads TGTGCCACCGGGACAGCCATTTTTACGCAGTATTTT. This codes for CATGTAIFTQYF. This rearrangement joins TRBV28 to TRBJ2-3; 7 bases map to TRBD1. Germline V gene lookup returns CDR1 MDHEN and CDR2 SYDVKM. Germline trimming cut 10 bases from V and 8 bases from J; bases unmatched to any gene: 9. This CDR3 has 12 residues.

The chain uses TRBV6-6 and TRBJ1-2; D remains ambiguous. The V end lost 4 bases, the J end lost 3 bases, and 12 bases lay between the germline ends. The germline gives CDR1 MNHNY, CDR2 SVGAGI (reference sequence). The CDR3 is 14 amino acids. The DNA for the CDR3 is TGTGCCAGCAGTTGGCAGGTAGAAGACTATGGCTACACCTTC. It translates to CASSWQVEDYGYTF.

The chain uses TRBV30 and TRBJ1-2; 9 positions agree with TRBD1. V lost 4 bases to trimming and J lost 1 base; unmatched junction nucleotides: 4. This CDR3 is 14 amino acids long. Germline V lookup: CDR1 GTSNPN, CDR2 SVGIG (reference sequence). The CDR3 is CAWKGQGLNYGYTF. The DNA of the CDR3 is TGTGCCTGGAAGGGACAGGGCCTTAACTATGGCTACACCTTC.

Remarks on this clone: The same CDR3 arises from other DNA sequences in this sample as well. The chain uses TRBV18 and TRBJ2-5, with 8 bases fitting TRBD2. Germline CDR1 is KGHSH and CDR2 is LQKENI. There are 13 residues in the CDR3. The V and J ends lost 3 bases and 4 bases, in that order; junction bases with no gene match: 1. This CDR3 is CASSPRGGETQYF. The CDR3 DNA follows: TGTGCCAGCTCACCTCGGGGGGGAGAGACCCAGTACTTC.

This clone was found a few times. V usage is TRBV11-3 and J usage is TRBJ2-2, with D possibly matching TRBD2 (6 bases). The CDR3 runs 16 residues. Germline V lookup: CDR1 SGHNT, CDR2 YENEEA. The V gene lost 5 bases and the J gene lost 0 bases, with 13 bases spanning the gap. This CDR3 reads CASSEGLLSNTGELFF. As DNA, the CDR3 is TGTGCCAGCAGCGAAGGACTACTTTCGAACACCGGGGAGCTGTTTTTT.

Here the CDR3 reads CASSLDQGGLGKAGANVLTF. As DNA, the CDR3 is TGTGCCAGCAGCTTAGATCAAGGAGGGCTTGGAAAAGCTGGGGCCAACGTCCTGACTTTC. The V and J genes are TRBV11-2 and TRBJ2-6, with D perhaps matching TRBD2 (6 bases). Germline CDR1 is SGHAT and CDR2 is FQNNGV. Trimming left V 0 bases short and J 2 bases short, with 20 bases between. The CDR3 contains 20 residues. The full variable domain, completed using reference TRBV11-2 and TRBJ2-6, is EAGVAQSPRYKIIEKRQSVAFWCNPISGHATLYWYQQILGQGPKLLIQFQNNGVVDDSQLPKDRFSAERLKGVDSTLKIQPAKLEDSAVYLCASSLDQGGLGKAGANVLTFGAGSRLTVL.

The V gene is TRBV3-1 (or the pseudogene TRBV3-2), the J gene TRBJ1-2, with 12 bases identical to TRBD1. The germline V gene has CDR1 LGHDT and CDR2 YNNKEL (reference sequence). This CDR3 has 17 residues. Trimming at V came to 2 bases and at J to 6 bases, leaving 10 bases not matched to a gene. Here the CDR3 reads CASSQSSGTGGSDGYTF. The DNA for the CDR3 is TGTGCCAGCAGCCAATCCTCCGGGACAGGGGGCTCCGATGGCTACACCTTC.

J is TRBJ2-3 and V is TRBV2; the match to TRBD2 covers 13 bases. This CDR3 is built from 16 residues. Germline-derived CDR1 and CDR2 are SNHLY and FYNNEI. Trimming took 8 bases from V and 2 from J; bases not matched to a gene: 7. Written as DNA, the CDR3 is TGTGCCAGCGGTGGACTAGCGGGGGAGTACACAGATACGCAGTATTTT. This sequence encodes CASGGLAGEYTDTQYF.

The chain recombines TRBV30 with TRBJ2-1, with D uncertain. CDR1 is GTSNPN and CDR2 is SVGIG in the germline V gene (reference sequence). V was pared by 1 base and J by 2 bases, with 3 bases between. This CDR3 is 12 amino acids long. The CDR3 reads CAWSDTYNEQFF. DNA of the CDR3: TGTGCCTGGAGTGACACCTACAATGAGCAGTTCTTC.

J is TRBJ2-3 and V is TRBV7-8, with D tentatively TRBD1 (6 bases). V lost 2 bases and J lost 6, with 12 bases in between. The CDR3 sequence is 14 residues long. Germline lookup yields CDR1 SGHVS and CDR2 FQNEAQ. Here the CDR3 reads CASSLSRGHDTQYF. The CDR3 region has the DNA TGTGCCAGCAGCTTAAGCAGGGGTCACGATACGCAGTATTTT.

The rearrangement uses TRBV27 and TRBJ2-1, with D tentatively TRBD1 (6 bases). CDR1 MNHEY and CDR2 SMNVEV come from the germline V gene (reference sequence). The CDR3 sequence is 17 residues long. Trimming left V 3 bases short and J 0 bases short, with 15 bases between. CDR3 coding DNA: TGTGCCAGCAGTTTCCTCGGACAGCAACGCTCCTACAATGAGCAGTTCTTC. Protein sequence: CASSFLGQQRSYNEQFF.

This rearrangement joins TRBV4-2 to TRBJ1-2; 10 nucleotides match TRBD1. Germline CDR1 is LGHNA and CDR2 is YNFKEQ. This CDR3 is built from 15 residues. V was pared by 1 base and J by 5 bases, with 4 bases of the junction left unmatched. The CDR3 DNA is TGTGCCAGCAGCCAAGGGACAGGGGGTGAATATGGCTACACCTTC. This gives the protein CASSQGTGGEYGYTF.

The chain links TRBV4-2 to TRBJ1-1; D is unresolved. Germline V CDR1 and CDR2: LGHNA, YNFKEQ. This CDR3 has 16 residues. V dropped 1 base and J dropped 1 base, with 13 bases sitting between them. The CDR3 nucleotides read TGTGCCAGCAGCCAAGCGGCGGGGAGGGAGAACACTGAAGCTTTCTTT. It is translated as CASSQAAGRENTEAFF.